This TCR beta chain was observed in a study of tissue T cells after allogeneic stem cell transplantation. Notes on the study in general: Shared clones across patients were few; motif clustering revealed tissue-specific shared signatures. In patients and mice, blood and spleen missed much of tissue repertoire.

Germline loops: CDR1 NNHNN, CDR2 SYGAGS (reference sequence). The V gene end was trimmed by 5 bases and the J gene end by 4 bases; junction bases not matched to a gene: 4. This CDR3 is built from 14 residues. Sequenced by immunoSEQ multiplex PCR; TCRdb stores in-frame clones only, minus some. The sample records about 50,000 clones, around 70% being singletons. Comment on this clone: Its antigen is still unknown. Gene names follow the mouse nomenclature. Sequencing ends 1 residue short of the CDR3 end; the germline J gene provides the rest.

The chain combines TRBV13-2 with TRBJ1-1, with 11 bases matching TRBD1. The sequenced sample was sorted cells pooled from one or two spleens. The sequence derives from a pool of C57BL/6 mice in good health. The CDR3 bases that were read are TGTGCCAGCGGCAGGACAGGGGGCTTCACAGAAGTCTTC. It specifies CASGRTGGFTEVF. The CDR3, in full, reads CASGRTGGFTEVFF.